This T cell receptor (beta chain) stems from a study of CD39 and CD103 CD8 tumor-infiltrating T cells. Whole-study findings and limits: Compared with DN, SP and blood memory CD8, DP TILs appeared more oligoclonal.

In the case of this clone: Antigen specificity is unknown.

The germline V gene has CDR1 SGHTA and CDR2 FQGTGA. The V end lost 0 bases, the J end lost 1 base, and 9 bases lay between the germline ends. This CDR3 has 15 amino acids. Using immunoSEQ multiplex PCR, the repertoire was profiled, and TCRdb retains in-frame clones only, with some absent. The data hold about 17,000 clones, with under 95% observed a single time. CD8+CD4-CD45RA- cells, CCR7-positive or negative, formed the memory CD8 sort. The source of this sequence is a human donor with head and neck squamous cell carcinoma. V is TRBV7-3 and J is TRBJ1-1; unclear D gene. The sample comprised CD8+ T cells sorted from blood. The subset: total memory CD8 T cells (CD45RA-CCR7+/-) from blood or uninvolved lymph node. CDR3 in amino acids: CASSLTPFKNTEAFF. CDR3 coding DNA: TGTGCCAGCAGCTTAACGCCCTTCAAGAACACTGAAGCTTTCTTT. The variable domain in full, completed from reference TRBV7-3 and TRBJ1-1, reads GAGVSQTPSNKVTEKGKYVELRCDPISGHTALYWYRQSLGQGPEFLIYFQGTGAADDSGLPNDRFFAVRPEGSVSTLKIQRTERGDSAVYLCASSLTPFKNTEAFFGQGTRLTVV.